This T cell receptor beta chain was documented in a study of T cell responses to AZD1222 COVID-19 vaccine. About the study: Doses given second, at about 4 or about 12 weeks, were pooled. Whole-study findings and limits: Clonal diversity was possibly underestimated, and white British individuals and females predominated among donors. Breadth and depth of Spike-specific TCRs rose after two AZD1222 doses. Epitopes outside B.1.351 and B.1.1.7 mutated regions reportedly drew nearly half of spike TCRs.

Notes on this clone: Its antigen is not identified.

Data came from immunoSEQ multiplex PCR; TCRdb stores just in-frame clones and leaves some out. The sample records 100,000 or so clones, roughly 89% being singletons. This CDR3 is built from 15 residues. V dropped 4 bases and J dropped 6; count of bases not matched to a gene: 6. CDR1 and CDR2 (germline): LNHNV, YYDKDF (reference sequence). Sequencing used peripheral blood, obtained on day 0 of AZD1222 vaccination. The sequence came from an adult in good health. The rearrangement joins TRBV15 to TRBJ2-1, with 10 nucleotides matching TRBD2. For the CDR3, the DNA is TGTGCCACCAGCAATGCCAAGCGGGGGGGCAATGAGCAGTTCTTC. It encodes CATSNAKRGGNEQFF.